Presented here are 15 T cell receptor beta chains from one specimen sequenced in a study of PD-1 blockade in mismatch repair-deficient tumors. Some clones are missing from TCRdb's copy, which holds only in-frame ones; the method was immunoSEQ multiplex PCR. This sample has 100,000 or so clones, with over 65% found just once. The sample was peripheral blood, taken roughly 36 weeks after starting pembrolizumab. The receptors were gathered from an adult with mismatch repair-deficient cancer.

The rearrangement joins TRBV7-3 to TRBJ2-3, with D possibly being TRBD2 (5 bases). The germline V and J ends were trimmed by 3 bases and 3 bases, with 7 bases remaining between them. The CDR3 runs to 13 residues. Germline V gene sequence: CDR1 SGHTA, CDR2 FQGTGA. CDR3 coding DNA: TGTGCCAGCAGCTTGGAGGAGACAGATACGCAGTATTTT. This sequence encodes CASSLEETDTQYF.

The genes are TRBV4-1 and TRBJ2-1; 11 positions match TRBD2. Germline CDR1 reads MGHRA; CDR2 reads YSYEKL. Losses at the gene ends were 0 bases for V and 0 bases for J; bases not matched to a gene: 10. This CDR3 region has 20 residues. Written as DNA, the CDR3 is TGCGCCAGCAGCCAAGATAGCGGGACTAGCGGTAGGAGCTCCTACAATGAGCAGTTCTTC. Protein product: CASSQDSGTSGRSSYNEQFF.

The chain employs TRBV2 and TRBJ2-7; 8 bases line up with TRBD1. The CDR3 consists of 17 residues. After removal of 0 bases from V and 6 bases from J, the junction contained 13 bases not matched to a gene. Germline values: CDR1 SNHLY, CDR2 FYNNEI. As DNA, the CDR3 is TGTGCCAGCAGTGAAGCCCTTAAGGAGACAGGGGAGCGCGAGCAGTACTTC. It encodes CASSEALKETGEREQYF.

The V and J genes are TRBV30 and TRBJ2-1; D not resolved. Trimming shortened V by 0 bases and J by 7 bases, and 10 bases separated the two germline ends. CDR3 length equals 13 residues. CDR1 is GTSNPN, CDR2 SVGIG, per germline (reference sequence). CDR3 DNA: TGTGCCTGGAGTGTAGGTGAGAGGAATGAGCAGTTCTTC. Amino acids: CAWSVGERNEQFF. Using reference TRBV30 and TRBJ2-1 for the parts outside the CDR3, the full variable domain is SQTIHQWPATLVQPVGSPLSLECTVEGTSNPNLYWYRQAAGRGLQLLFYSVGIGQISSEVPQNLSASRPQDRQFILSSKKLLLSDSGFYLCAWSVGERNEQFFGPGTRLTVL.

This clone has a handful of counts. CDR3: CASSLAGMDEQYF. CDR3 in DNA: TGTGCCAGCAGCTTAGCAGGGATGGACGAGCAGTACTTC. The V and J genes are TRBV11-2 and TRBJ2-7, with D maybe TRBD1 (5 bases). The germline V and J ends were trimmed by 1 base and 5 bases, with 9 bases remaining between them. Germline-derived CDR1 and CDR2 are SGHAT and FQNNGV. The CDR3 sequence is 13 residues long.

This CDR3 reads CASSFGQGARETQYF. The CDR3 nucleotides are TGTGCCAGCAGCTTCGGACAGGGGGCTCGAGAGACCCAGTACTTC. This chain connects TRBV7-8 to TRBJ2-5; 11 bases map to TRBD1. Trimming at V came to 3 bases and at J to 4 bases, leaving 4 bases not matched to a gene. CDR1 is SGHVS, CDR2 FQNEAQ, per germline. The CDR3 contains 15 residues.

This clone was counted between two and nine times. The CDR3: CASRHRDPYEQYF. CDR3 in DNA: TGTGCCAGCAGACACAGGGATCCCTACGAGCAGTACTTC. The V call is TRBV6-5, the J call TRBJ2-7; D may be TRBD1 (6 bases). CDR1 is MNHEY and CDR2 is SVGAGI in the germline V gene. The germline V and J ends were trimmed by 6 bases and 2 bases, with 11 bases remaining between them. The CDR3 consists of 13 residues.

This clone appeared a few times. The CDR3 is CASSYRDRSTDTQYF. CDR3 coding DNA: TGTGCCAGCAGTTACCGGGACAGGAGCACAGATACGCAGTATTTT. The chain links TRBV6-6 to TRBJ2-3; TRBD1 aligns across 8 bases. V lost 2 bases, J lost 0 bases, and 1 base stayed unmatched. The CDR3 length is 15 residues. Per the germline V gene, CDR1 is MNHNY and CDR2 is SVGAGI (reference sequence).

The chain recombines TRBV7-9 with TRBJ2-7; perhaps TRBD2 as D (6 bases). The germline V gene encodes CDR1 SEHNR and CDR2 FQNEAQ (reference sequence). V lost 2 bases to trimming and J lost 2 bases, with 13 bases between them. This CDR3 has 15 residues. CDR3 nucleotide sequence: TGTGCCAGCAGCTTAATGGTAGCGGCACCCTACGAGCAGTACTTC. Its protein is CASSLMVAAPYEQYF.

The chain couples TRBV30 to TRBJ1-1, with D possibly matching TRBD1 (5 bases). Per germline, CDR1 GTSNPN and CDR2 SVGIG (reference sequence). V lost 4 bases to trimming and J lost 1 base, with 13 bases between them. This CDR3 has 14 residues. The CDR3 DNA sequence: TGTGCCTGGACTAGGGGATCAAGGAACACTGAAGCTTTCTTT. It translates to CAWTRGSRNTEAFF.

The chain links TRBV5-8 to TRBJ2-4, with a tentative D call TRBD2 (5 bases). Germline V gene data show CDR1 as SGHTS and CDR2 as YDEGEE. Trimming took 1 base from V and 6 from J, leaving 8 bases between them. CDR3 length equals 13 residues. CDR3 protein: CASSLIRGNIQYF. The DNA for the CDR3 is TGTGCCAGCAGCTTGATTCGGGGAAACATTCAGTACTTC.

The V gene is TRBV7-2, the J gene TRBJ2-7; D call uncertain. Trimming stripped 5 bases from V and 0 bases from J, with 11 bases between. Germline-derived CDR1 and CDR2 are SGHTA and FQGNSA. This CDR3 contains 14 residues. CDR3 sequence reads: CASSRQSDSYEQYF. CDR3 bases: TGTGCCAGCAGCCGTCAATCCGACTCCTACGAGCAGTACTTC. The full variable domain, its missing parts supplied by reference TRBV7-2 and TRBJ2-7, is GAGVSQSPSNKVTEKGKDVELRCDPISGHTALYWYRQSLGQGLEFLIYFQGNSAPDKSGLPSDRFSAERTGGSVSTLTIQRTQQEDSAVYLCASSRQSDSYEQYFGPGTRLTVT.

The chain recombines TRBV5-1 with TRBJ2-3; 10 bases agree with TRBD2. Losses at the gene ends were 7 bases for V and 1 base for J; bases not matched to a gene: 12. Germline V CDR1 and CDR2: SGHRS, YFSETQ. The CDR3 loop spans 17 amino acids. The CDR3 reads CASRTSGTLRGTDTQYF. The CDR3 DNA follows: TGCGCCAGCCGGACTAGCGGAACACTAAGGGGCACAGATACGCAGTATTTT.

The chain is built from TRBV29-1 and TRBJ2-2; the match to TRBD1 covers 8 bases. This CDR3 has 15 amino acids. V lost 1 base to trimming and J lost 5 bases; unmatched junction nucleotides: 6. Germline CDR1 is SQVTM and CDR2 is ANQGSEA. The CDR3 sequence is CSVEGEQGVTGELFF. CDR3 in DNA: TGCAGCGTTGAAGGAGAACAGGGGGTGACCGGGGAGCTGTTTTTT.

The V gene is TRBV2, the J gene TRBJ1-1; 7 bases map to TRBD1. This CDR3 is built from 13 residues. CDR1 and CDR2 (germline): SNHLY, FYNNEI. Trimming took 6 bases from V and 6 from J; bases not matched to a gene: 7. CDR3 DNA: TGTGCCAGCAGCCCCCAGGGGGGCGCTGAAGCTTTCTTT. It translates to CASSPQGGAEAFF.